The TCR beta chain under discussion was sequenced for a study of spatial heterogeneity in lung cancer (dated by TCRdb to the late 2010s). At the level of the whole study: Beta-chain transcripts were consistently detected in greater numbers than alpha-chain transcripts, which likely reflected higher beta-chain transcript abundance. In the raw uncorrected reads, each unique combination of TCR and UMI appeared more than ten times on average. In tumor regions, TCR transcript counts showed a strong correlation with a T cell transcriptional module score derived from matched bulk RNA-seq. Both alpha and beta chains were TCR-sequenced in samples taken at surgery, namely 220 tumor regions, roughly 64 matched nontumor lung samples and over 55 PBMC samples. Nonsynonymous mutation counts, determined by whole-exome sequencing of tumor tissue, were related to TCR repertoire features. In non-small cell lung cancer, the study made a quantitative comparison of TCR alpha and beta repertoires among multiple tumor regions, matched nontumor lung and blood.

CDR1 and CDR2, looked up from the germline V gene (reference sequence), are MNHEY and SMNVEV. Spanning cysteine to phenylalanine, the CDR3 consists of 14 amino acids. Of all the DNA, just the CDR3 is kept, 42 bases in frame from base 1. V is clipped by 5 bases and J by 2 bases, and the sequence between their germline boundaries is 9 bases long. The method behind the library was 5' RACE. The reads were generated on a NextSeq 500. The TCR library protocol attached a unique molecular identifier to each TCR cDNA molecule to allow correction of PCR and sequencing errors. The paper's processing steps were these. Decombinator tools were used for TCR identification, UMI-based error correction and CDR3 extraction. TCRs above a frequency of 2 per 1,000, corresponding to the top 1% of the tumor frequency distribution, were defined as expanded. Expanded tumor TCRs statistically deemed absent (corrected P<0.05) from at least one tumor region were classed as regional, and all other expanded tumor TCRs were classed as ubiquitous. Each repertoire was subsampled 100 times to 5,000 TCRs, after which Renyi diversity was computed with the R vegan package. To build CDR3 similarity networks, amino acid triplet string-kernel similarity was used, and CDR3s were connected when their pairwise similarity was above 0.82. TCRdb reanalyzed the raw reads on its own, using fastp at Q25 for trimming and MiXCR for clone calling, and kept in-frame beta chains. Rows are unified per CDR3 protein, each entry keeping the most common DNA and genes. It is TCRdb's table, rather than the study itself, that gives the V and J calls and clone size. The sample table contains under 20,000 distinct CDR3 sequences; only one count was recorded for approximately 5% of them. The top ten clones comprise about a tenth of the sample.

In light of the paper, this sample's time point label describes: sample taken at primary tumor resection. Samples were obtained from 72 patients with early-stage, untreated non-small cell lung cancer from the lung TRACERx cohort. Without any cell sorting, TCR sequencing was performed on whole RNA extracted either from tumor and nontumor lung tissue or from cryopreserved PBMC samples. Only patients with enough RNA available from two or more tumor regions were chosen for TCR sequencing. A lung pathologist reviewed the tumor and adjacent nontumor lung specimens before the specimens were selected. As regards this clonotype: Its antigen remains undetermined. No clone much larger than this one lies a single base away; base qualities are absent.

What the work shows at the level of the full study, not this receptor alone: TCR-seq coverage of tumor T cells was estimated to be only 6% to 7.5% for alpha chains and approximately 12% for beta chains. A correlation was observed between the number of expanded intratumoral alpha and beta TCRs and the tumor nonsynonymous mutation count. Counts of ubiquitous and regional expanded TCRs were found to correlate with counts of ubiquitous and regional nonsynonymous mutations, respectively. Additional single-cell paired TCR alpha and beta sequencing was considered necessary to confirm, at a functional level, the hypothesis that regional TCRs recognize regional mutations.

Here the sequenced sample was lung tumor tissue, taken at surgery. This sequence uses TRBV27 and TRBJ2-2; a tentative D match to TRBD2 spans 6 bases. This TCR came from a female donor with early-stage non-small cell lung cancer. The CDR3 is CASSGSGNTGELFF. The DNA reads TGTGCCAGCAGTGGTAGCGGCAACACCGGGGAGCTGTTTTTT.